This TCR beta chain was documented in a study of patients and donors after allogeneic stem cell transplantation. There are 12 residues in the CDR3. J gave up 2 bases and V 7 bases, and 0 bases lay outside the gene matches. Per germline, CDR1 MNHEY and CDR2 SVGAGI. A single record per CDR3 protein comes from TCRdb applying MiXCR to the RT-PCR reads. Of about a million distinct CDR3 sequences in the sample, more than 15% are singletons; the top ten hold roughly 6%. This clonotype has just a few counts. Sequenced input: blood, either unsorted or a sorted T cell fraction (not recorded which). This TCR derives from a human donor who was either an allogeneic HSCT recipient or a stem cell or donor lymphocyte infusion donor (not recorded which). It is not recorded whose cells these are; they may come from a transplant donor. The chain couples TRBV6-5 to TRBJ2-3; 7 bases are a match to TRBD2. The CDR3 loop is CASKRDTDTQYF. In DNA, the CDR3 is TGTGCCAGCAAGCGGGACACAGATACGCAGTATTTT.